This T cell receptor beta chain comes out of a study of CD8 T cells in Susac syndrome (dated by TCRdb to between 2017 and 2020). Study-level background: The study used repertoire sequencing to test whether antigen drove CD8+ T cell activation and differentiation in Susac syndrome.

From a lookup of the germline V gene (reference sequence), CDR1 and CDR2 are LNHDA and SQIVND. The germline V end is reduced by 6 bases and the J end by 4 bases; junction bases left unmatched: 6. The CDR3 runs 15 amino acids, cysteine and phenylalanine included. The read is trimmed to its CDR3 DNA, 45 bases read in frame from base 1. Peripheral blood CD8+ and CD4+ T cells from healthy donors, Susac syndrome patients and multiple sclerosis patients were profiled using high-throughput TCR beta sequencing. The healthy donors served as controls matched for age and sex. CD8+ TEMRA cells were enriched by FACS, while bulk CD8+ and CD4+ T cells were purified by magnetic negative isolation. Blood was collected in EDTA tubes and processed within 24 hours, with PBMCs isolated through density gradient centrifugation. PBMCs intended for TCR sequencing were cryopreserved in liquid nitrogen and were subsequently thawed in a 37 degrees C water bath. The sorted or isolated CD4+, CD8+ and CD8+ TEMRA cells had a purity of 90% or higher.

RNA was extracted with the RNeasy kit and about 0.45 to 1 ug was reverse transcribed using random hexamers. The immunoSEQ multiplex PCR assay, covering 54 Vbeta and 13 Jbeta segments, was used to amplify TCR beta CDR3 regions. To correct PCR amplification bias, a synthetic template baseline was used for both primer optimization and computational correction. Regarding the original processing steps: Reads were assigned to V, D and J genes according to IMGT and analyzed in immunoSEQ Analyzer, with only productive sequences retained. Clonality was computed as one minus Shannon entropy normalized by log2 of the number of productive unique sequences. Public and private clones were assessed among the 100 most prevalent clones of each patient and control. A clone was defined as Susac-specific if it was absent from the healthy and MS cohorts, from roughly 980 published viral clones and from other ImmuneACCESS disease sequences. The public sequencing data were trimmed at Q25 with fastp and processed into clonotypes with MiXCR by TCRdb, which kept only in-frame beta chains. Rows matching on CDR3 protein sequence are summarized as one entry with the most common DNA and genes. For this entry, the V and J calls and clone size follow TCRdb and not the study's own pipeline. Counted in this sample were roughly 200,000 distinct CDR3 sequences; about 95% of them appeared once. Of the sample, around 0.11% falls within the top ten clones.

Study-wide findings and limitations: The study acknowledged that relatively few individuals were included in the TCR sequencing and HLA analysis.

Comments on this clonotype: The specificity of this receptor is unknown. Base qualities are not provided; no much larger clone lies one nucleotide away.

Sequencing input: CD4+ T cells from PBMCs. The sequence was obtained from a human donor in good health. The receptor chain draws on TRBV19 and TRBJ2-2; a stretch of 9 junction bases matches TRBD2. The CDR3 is CASRHLSGGTGELFF. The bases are TGTGCCAGTAGACATCTTAGCGGGGGCACCGGGGAGCTGTTTTTT. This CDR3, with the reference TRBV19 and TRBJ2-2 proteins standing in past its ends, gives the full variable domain DGGITQSPKYLFRKEGQNVTLSCEQNLNHDAMYWYRQDPGQGLRLIYYSQIVNDFQKGDIAEGYSVSREKKESFPLTVTSAQKNPTAFYLCASRHLSGGTGELFFGEGSRLTVL.